This T cell receptor (beta chain) was profiled in a study of identical twins. Study-level points and caveats: The more abundant beta clonotypes in cord blood had fewer insertions, and memory repertoires did not show this. Surplus twin overlap in beta out-of-frame sequences was less pronounced.

Template switching added a universal primer site, and cDNA bore unique molecular identifiers. TCRdb independently ran MiXCR on the 5' RACE reads; one entry per CDR3 protein. The sample contains approximately 700,000 distinct CDR3 sequences, 5.5% to 6.5% of which appear only once. Trimming took 4 bases from V and 3 from J, leaving 11 bases between them. This CDR3 spans 14 amino acids. Per germline, CDR1 MGHDK and CDR2 SYGVNS. The sample holds many counts of this clonotype. Its specificity is not known. Source material: naive T cells sorted from blood. The chain recombines TRBV25-1 with TRBJ2-3, with TRBD2 as a possible D gene (6 bases). This TCR was sampled from a man aged 18 to 30 in good health. Here the CDR3 DNA reads TGTGCCAGCAGTGTCCAGGGAGGTACAGATACGCAGTATTTT. Translating gives CASSVQGGTDTQYF.